The 23 T cell receptor beta chains presented below share a single source sample, sequenced in a study of OX40 agonist ivuxolimab in advanced cancers. The table came from immunoSEQ multiplex PCR; TCRdb's copy has only in-frame clones and leaves some out. The sample lists 45,000 to 50,000 clones, around 89% occurring once. This material consisted of CD4+ or CD8+ T cells sorted from blood, taken in a trial of the OX40 agonist ivuxolimab. Receptors originate from an adult with an advanced solid tumor such as melanoma, head and neck, liver or kidney cancer.

The chain joins TRBV7-9 to TRBJ1-5; unclear D gene. This CDR3 is 12 amino acids long. Trimming left V 1 base short and J 5 bases short, with 3 bases between. Germline-derived CDR1 and CDR2 are SEHNR and FQNEAQ (reference sequence). The CDR3 protein is CASSLGDQPQHF. DNA for the CDR3: TGTGCCAGCAGCTTAGGGGATCAGCCCCAGCATTTT. Drawing the rest from reference TRBV7-9 and TRBJ1-5, the complete variable domain is DTGVSQNPRHKITKRGQNVTFRCDPISEHNRLYWYRQTLGQGPEFLTYFQNEAQLEKSRLLSDRFSAERPKGSFSTLEIQRTEQGDSAMYLCASSLGDQPQHFGDGTRLSIL.

The chain employs TRBV10-3 and TRBJ2-7, with 7 positions matching TRBD1. The germline V gene has CDR1 ENHRY and CDR2 SYGVKD. J gave up 6 bases and V 3 bases, and 8 bases lay outside the gene matches. The CDR3 has 14 amino acids. The CDR3 region is CAISDQGTAPEQYF. The DNA for the CDR3 is TGTGCCATCAGTGACCAGGGGACAGCCCCCGAGCAGTACTTC.

The genes are TRBV4-1 and TRBJ2-7; TRBD1 matches 7 bases. The V gene's germline CDR1 is MGHRA and CDR2 YSYEKL. V lost 3 bases and J lost 6; bases outside the gene matches: 5. The CDR3 totals 13 residues. The chain's CDR3 is CASSHAGTVEQYF. In DNA, the CDR3 is TGCGCCAGCAGCCACGCCGGGACAGTCGAGCAGTACTTC.

The gene calls are TRBV29-1 and TRBJ1-1, with a tentative D call TRBD1 (6 bases). V lost 6 bases, J lost 1 base, and 9 bases lay in between. Germline CDR1 reads SQVTM; CDR2 reads ANQGSEA. The CDR3 spans 12 residues. CDR3 protein: CSVVGQNTEAFF. In DNA, the CDR3 is TGCAGCGTGGTGGGACAGAACACTGAAGCTTTCTTT.

This clone was seen once. V usage is TRBV7-8 and J usage is TRBJ2-2; 14 nucleotides match TRBD2. V shed 2 bases and J 5 bases; nucleotides not matched to a gene: 10. Looked up from germline, CDR1 is SGHVS and CDR2 is FQNEAQ. The CDR3 loop spans 19 amino acids. The CDR3 DNA reads as TGTGCCAGCAGCTTATCCCCCCGACTAGCGGGGGGGGTGACCGGGGAGCTGTTTTTT. Amino acid sequence: CASSLSPRLAGGVTGELFF.

The chain joins TRBV7-6 to TRBJ2-3, with a tentative D call TRBD2 (5 bases). CDR1 and CDR2 from the germline V gene are SGHVS and FNYEAQ. The CDR3 runs to 16 residues. V was trimmed by 5 bases and J by 4 bases, leaving 19 bases between them. The CDR3: CASSLVAETGSDTQYF. CDR3 DNA sequence: TGTGCCAGCAGCCTAGTTGCGGAAACGGGGTCAGATACGCAGTATTTT.

J is TRBJ1-5 and V is TRBV13; 8 positions agree with TRBD1. This CDR3 is built from 13 residues. Per germline, CDR1 PRHDT and CDR2 FYEKMQ (reference sequence). V lost 6 bases to trimming and J lost 6 bases; unmatched junction nucleotides: 4. The CDR3 DNA reads TGTGCCAGCAGTTCCGACAGGGGTCAGCCCCAGCATTTT. It yields the protein CASSSDRGQPQHF.

About this clone: One end of the junction does not line up with germline, which may come from a read error. The chain joins TRBV7-7 to TRBJ2-5; 10 bases fit TRBD1. CDR1 is SSHAT and CDR2 is FNYEAQ in the germline V gene (reference sequence). The CDR3 consists of 18 residues. The CDR3 DNA follows: TGTGCTAGCAGCTTAGCGCCGGGACAGGGGCCGGGCAAGGAGACCCAGTACTTC. The encoded protein is CASSLAPGQGPGKETQYF.

The rearrangement joins TRBV7-9 to TRBJ1-2, with D hard to call. Germline V gene sequence: CDR1 SEHNR, CDR2 FQNEAQ (reference sequence). The length of the CDR3 is 13 residues. Trimming removed 1 base from V and 7 bases from J, with 10 bases in between. CDR3 protein: CASSLVGSPGYTF. CDR3 sequence (DNA): TGTGCCAGCAGCTTAGTAGGGTCTCCTGGCTACACCTTC.

This chain joins TRBV7-9 and TRBJ1-1, with TRBD1 as a possible D gene (5 bases). The V end lost 4 bases, the J end lost 4 bases, and 10 bases lay between the germline ends. This CDR3 contains 13 residues. Germline CDR1 is SEHNR and CDR2 is FQNEAQ (reference sequence). As DNA, the CDR3 is TGTGCCAGCAGCTCGGGGGTTCGCACTGAAGCTTTCTTT. The encoded protein is CASSSGVRTEAFF.

The rearrangement joins TRBV27 to TRBJ2-3, with D possibly being TRBD2 (5 bases). Per germline, CDR1 MNHEY and CDR2 SMNVEV (reference sequence). Trimming cost V 4 bases and J 0 bases, with 20 bases left between them. The CDR3 is 18 residues long. The DNA for the CDR3 is TGTGCCAGCAGTTATAGCCCTCCGGCAGACTATAGCACAGATACGCAGTATTTT. Translation: CASSYSPPADYSTDTQYF.

The J gene is TRBJ1-1, the V gene TRBV7-9, with D possibly matching TRBD1 (5 bases). CDR3 length: 16 residues. Germline lookup yields CDR1 SEHNR and CDR2 FQNEAQ (reference sequence). Between the trimmed V and J ends, which lost 5 bases and 0 bases, there was a span of 16 bases. Here the CDR3 DNA reads TGTGCCAGCAGCCCCGCGGTTGGGGGGATGAACACTGAAGCTTTCTTT. It codes for CASSPAVGGMNTEAFF.

This chain uses TRBV19 with TRBJ1-2; 12 bases are a match to TRBD1. Germline CDR1 LNHDA, CDR2 SQIVND (reference sequence). This CDR3 spans 17 amino acids. J gave up 4 bases and V 7 bases, and 13 bases lay outside the gene matches. The CDR3 DNA reads TGTGCCAGTAATGCCTGGGACAGGGGGCCTCAGGGCTATGGCTACACCTTC. The encoded protein is CASNAWDRGPQGYGYTF.

The chain couples TRBV30 to TRBJ2-1, with D uncertain. Germline CDR1 is GTSNPN and CDR2 is SVGIG (reference sequence). Deletions cut 5 bases from V and 0 bases from J, with 11 bases between. The CDR3 length is 14 residues. In nucleotides, the CDR3 is TGTGCCTGGGACGACAAGAGCTCCTACAATGAGCAGTTCTTC. Translated: CAWDDKSSYNEQFF. The full variable domain, with the rest looked up from reference TRBV30 and TRBJ2-1, is SQTIHQWPATLVQPVGSPLSLECTVEGTSNPNLYWYRQAAGRGLQLLFYSVGIGQISSEVPQNLSASRPQDRQFILSSKKLLLSDSGFYLCAWDDKSSYNEQFFGPGTRLTVL.

The rearrangement joins TRBV6-1 to TRBJ2-3; D perhaps matches TRBD2 (6 bases). The germline V gene has CDR1 MNHNS and CDR2 SASEGT. Trimming pared 0 bases from V and 2 bases from J, leaving 12 bases between. The CDR3 runs 16 residues. CDR3 sequence reads: CASSEAGGGPTDTQYF. The CDR3 DNA follows: TGTGCCAGCAGTGAAGCGGGGGGAGGTCCCACAGATACGCAGTATTTT.

This chain connects TRBV11-1 to TRBJ2-5, with D possibly matching TRBD2 (6 bases). Germline values: CDR1 SGHAT, CDR2 FQDESV (reference sequence). Trimming took 0 bases from V and 4 from J, leaving 12 bases between them. The CDR3 spans 15 residues. DNA of the CDR3: TGTGCCAGCAGCTTAGCTGGGGGGTTAGCAGAGACCCAGTACTTC. Encoded protein: CASSLAGGLAETQYF.

The chain recombines TRBV7-2 with TRBJ1-1; 7 nucleotides agree with TRBD1. The CDR3 loop spans 15 amino acids. V was pared by 5 bases and J by 2 bases, with 8 bases of the junction left unmatched. Germline V gene sequence: CDR1 SGHTA, CDR2 FQGNSA. For the CDR3, the DNA is TGTGCCAGCAGCGCCCGGGACAGCGAAAACACTGAAGCTTTCTTT. It is translated as CASSARDSENTEAFF.

The chain joins TRBV10-3 to TRBJ1-5; 8 bases agree with TRBD1. The germline gives CDR1 ENHRY, CDR2 SYGVKD. Trimming took 2 bases from V and 6 from J; bases not matched to a gene: 6. This CDR3 spans 15 amino acids. For the CDR3, the DNA is TGTGCCATCAGTGAGGTCGGACAGGGAAGTCAGCCCCAGCATTTT. Translating it yields CAISEVGQGSQPQHF.

The chain is built from TRBV6-5 and TRBJ2-1; 8 bases align to TRBD1. This CDR3 has 14 amino acids. Germline values: CDR1 MNHEY, CDR2 SVGAGI. With 5 bases clipped from V and 6 bases from J, the junction kept 6 bases outside the gene matches. The CDR3 nucleotides read TGTGCCAGCAGTATTTCCGGACAGGGCAATGAGCAGTTCTTC. Translating gives CASSISGQGNEQFF.

The V and J genes are TRBV5-6 and TRBJ1-5; tentatively, D is TRBD1 (5 bases). CDR1 is SGHDT and CDR2 is YYEEEE in the germline V gene. CDR3 length equals 15 residues. V lost 4 bases and J lost 0, with 11 bases in between. Here the CDR3 reads CASSQGGGSNQPQHF. DNA of the CDR3: TGTGCCAGCAGCCAGGGCGGGGGTAGCAATCAGCCCCAGCATTTT. The full variable domain, in which reference TRBV5-6 and TRBJ1-5 provide the parts outside the CDR3, is DAGVTQSPTHLIKTRGQQVTLRCSPKSGHDTVSWYQQALGQGPQFIFQYYEEEERQRGNFPDRFSGHQFPNYSSELNVNALLLGDSALYLCASSQGGGSNQPQHFGDGTRLSIL.

This chain connects TRBV5-5 to TRBJ1-2; D may be TRBD1 (6 bases). Trimming took off 0 bases at V and 0 bases at J, with 9 bases between the two ends. CDR1 is SGHKS, CDR2 YYEKEE, per germline (reference sequence). The CDR3 has 15 residues. The CDR3 coding sequence is TGTGCCAGCAGCTTGGACAGGGCAACTAACTATGGCTACACCTTC. This codes for CASSLDRATNYGYTF. The variable domain in full, with the rest retrieved from reference TRBV5-5 and TRBJ1-2, is DAGVTQSPTHLIKTRGQQVTLRCSPISGHKSVSWYQQVLGQGPQFIFQYYEKEERGRGNFPDRFSARQFPNYSSELNVNALLLGDSALYLCASSLDRATNYGYTFGSGTRLTVV.

The genes are TRBV19 and TRBJ1-1; D is ambiguous. With 4 bases removed from V and 1 base from J, the gap between germline ends came to 16 bases. Germline loops: CDR1 LNHDA, CDR2 SQIVND (reference sequence). This CDR3 has 16 amino acids. The CDR3 sequence: CASSTPYVESNTEAFF. The DNA of the CDR3 is TGTGCCAGTAGTACCCCCTACGTAGAGTCGAACACTGAAGCTTTCTTT. Full variable domain (missing parts from reference TRBV19 and TRBJ1-1): DGGITQSPKYLFRKEGQNVTLSCEQNLNHDAMYWYRQDPGQGLRLIYYSQIVNDFQKGDIAEGYSVSREKKESFPLTVTSAQKNPTAFYLCASSTPYVESNTEAFFGQGTRLTVV.

In its sample, this clone was seen a few times. This chain uses TRBV27 with TRBJ1-5; D is uncertain. V was clipped by 3 bases and J by 1 base, with 7 bases between them. The CDR3 is 14 amino acids. In germline, CDR1 is MNHEY, CDR2 SMNVEV (reference sequence). The CDR3 protein is CASSFGSSNQPQHF. CDR3 sequence (DNA): TGTGCCAGCAGTTTCGGCAGCAGCAATCAGCCCCAGCATTTT.